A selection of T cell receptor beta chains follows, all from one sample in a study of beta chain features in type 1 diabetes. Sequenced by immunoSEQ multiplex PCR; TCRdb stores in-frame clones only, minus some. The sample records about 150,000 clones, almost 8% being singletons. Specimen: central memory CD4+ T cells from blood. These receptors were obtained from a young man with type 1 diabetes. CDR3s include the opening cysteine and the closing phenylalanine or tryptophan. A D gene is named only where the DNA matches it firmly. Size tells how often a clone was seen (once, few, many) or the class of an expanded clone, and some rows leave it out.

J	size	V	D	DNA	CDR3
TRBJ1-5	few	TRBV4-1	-	TGCGCCAGCAGCCATGAATGGAGGGAACAGCCCCAGCATTTT	CASSHEWREQPQHF
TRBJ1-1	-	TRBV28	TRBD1	TGTGCCAGCAGCCCAGGGGGTTTCATGAACACTGAAGCTTTCTTT	CASSPGGFMNTEAFF
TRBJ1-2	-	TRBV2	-	TGTGCCAGTTCCGGGACACTCTATGGCTACACCTTC	CASSGTLYGYTF
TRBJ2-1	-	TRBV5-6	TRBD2	TGTGCCAGCAGCTTGGGCCCCGGGACTACCAACAATGAGCAGTTCTTC	CASSLGPGTTNNEQFF
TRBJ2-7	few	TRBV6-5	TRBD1	TGTGCCAGCAGTCTTCGATTGGGACAGGGGCACGAGCAGTACTTC	CASSLRLGQGHEQYF
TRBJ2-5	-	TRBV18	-	TGTGCCAGCTTTACAGGGATCCAAGAGACCCAGTACTTC	CASFTGIQETQYF
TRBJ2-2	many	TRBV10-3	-	TGTGCCATCAGTGAGTCGATACGGGACACCGGGGAGCTGTTTTTT	CAISESIRDTGELFF
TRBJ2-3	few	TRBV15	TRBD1	TGTGCCACCAGCAGGGACAGGGCTTCAGATACGCAGTATTTT	CATSRDRASDTQYF
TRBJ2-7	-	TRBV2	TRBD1	TGTGCCAGCTACCAGGACAGGGGATACGAGCAGTACTTC	CASYQDRGYEQYF
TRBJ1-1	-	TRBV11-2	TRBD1	TGTGCCAGCAGCCTAACAGGGGGGGTGGATGAGCTGGGAGCTTTCTTT	CASSLTGGVDELGAFF
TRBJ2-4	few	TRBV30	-	TGTGCCCGAGAGGAAGCCAAAAACATTCAGTACTTC	CAREEAKNIQYF
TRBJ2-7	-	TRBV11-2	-	TGTGCCAGCACCCTAATGGGGCCCTACGAGCAGTACTTC	CASTLMGPYEQYF
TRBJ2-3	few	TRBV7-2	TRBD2	TGTGCCAGCAGCGCGGGACTACCTCTCACAGATACGCAGTATTTT	CASSAGLPLTDTQYF
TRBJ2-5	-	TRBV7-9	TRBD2	TGTGCCAGCAGCCTCGGAGGGAGCGGGGCGGAGACCCAGTACTTC	CASSLGGSGAETQYF
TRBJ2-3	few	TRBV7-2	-	TGTGCCAGCAGGAGCGGTGATACGCAGTATTTT	CASRSGDTQYF
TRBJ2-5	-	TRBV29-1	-	TGCGCCTGGCGTGGGACTTCCCAAGAGACCCAGTACTTC	CAWRGTSQETQYF
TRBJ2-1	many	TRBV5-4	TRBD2	TGTGCCAGCAGTCAAACTAGCGGGCCCTACAATGAGCAGTTCTTC	CASSQTSGPYNEQFF
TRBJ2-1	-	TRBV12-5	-	TGTGCTAGTGCCTACTCGGAGATCGATGAGCAGTTCTTC	CASAYSEIDEQFF
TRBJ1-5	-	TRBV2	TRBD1	TGTGCCAGCACCGGGACAGGGGCCCATCAGCCCCAGCATTTT	CASTGTGAHQPQHF
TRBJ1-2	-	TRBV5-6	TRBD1	TGTGCCAGCAGCCACGAGCTAGGGGGCGGCTACACCTTC	CASSHELGGGYTF
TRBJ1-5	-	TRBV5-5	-	TGTGCCAGCAGCCAAGATCTCGGGTACCTAAGCAATCAGCCCCAGCATTTT	CASSQDLGYLSNQPQHF
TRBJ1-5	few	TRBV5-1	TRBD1	TGCGCCAGCAGCCCTGGACAGGGAAATCAGCCCCAGCATTTT	CASSPGQGNQPQHF
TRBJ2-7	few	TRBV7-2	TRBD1	TGTGCCAGCAGCTTATGGGGACAGGGGATTTACGAGCAGTACTTC	CASSLWGQGIYEQYF
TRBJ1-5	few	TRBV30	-	TGTGCCTGGGCCCTAAACGGCAATCAGCCCCAGCATTTT	CAWALNGNQPQHF
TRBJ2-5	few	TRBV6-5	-	TGTGCCAGCAGGAGCGGTGGCCGAGAGACCCAGTACTTC	CASRSGGRETQYF
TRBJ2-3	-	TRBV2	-	TGTGCCAGCAGCTCCCGGGGTTGGCGTGAAGATACGCAGTATTTT	CASSSRGWREDTQYF
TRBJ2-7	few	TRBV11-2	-	TGTGCCAGCAGCTTCCAACACAGGTTGCCGCCTTCCTACGAGCAGTACTTC	CASSFQHRLPPSYEQYF
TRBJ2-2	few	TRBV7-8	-	TGTGCCAGCAGCCCGCGGACAGCGAACACCGGGGAGCTGTTTTTT	CASSPRTANTGELFF
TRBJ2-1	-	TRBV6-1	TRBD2	TGTGCCAGCAGTGAATCCGGGACTAGCGGAGCTGAGCAGTTCTTC	CASSESGTSGAEQFF
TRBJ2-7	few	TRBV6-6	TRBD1	TGTGCCAGCAGTGACAGGGGGAACGAGCAGTACTTC	CASSDRGNEQYF
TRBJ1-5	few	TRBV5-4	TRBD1	TGTGCCAGCAGCTTGAGGGACAGGGTTAGCAATCAGCCCCAGCATTTT	CASSLRDRVSNQPQHF
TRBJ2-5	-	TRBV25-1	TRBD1	TGTGCCAGCAGACAGGGGACAATGGAGACCCAGTACTTC	CASRQGTMETQYF
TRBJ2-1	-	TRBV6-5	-	TGTGCCAGCAGTTACGGGAGGGGGGAGGATTACAATGAGCAGTTCTTC	CASSYGRGEDYNEQFF
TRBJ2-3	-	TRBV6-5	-	TGTGCCAGCCAACGGGGGATAGATTCAGATACGCAGTATTTT	CASQRGIDSDTQYF
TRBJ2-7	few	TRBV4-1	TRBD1	TGCGCCAGCAGCCACCCCGACAGGGCCTACGAGCAGTACTTC	CASSHPDRAYEQYF
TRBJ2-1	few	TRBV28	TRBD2	TGTGCCAGCAGCCTAGGACTAGCGGGGTACAATGAGCAGTTCTTC	CASSLGLAGYNEQFF
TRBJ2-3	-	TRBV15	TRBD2	TGTGCCACCAGCAGGGGACTAGCGGAACCCACAGATACGCAGTATTTT	CATSRGLAEPTDTQYF
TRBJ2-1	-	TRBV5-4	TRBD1	TGTGCCAGCAGTCCTCGACAGGGTTACAATGAGCAGTTCTTC	CASSPRQGYNEQFF
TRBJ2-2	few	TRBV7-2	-	TGTGCCAGCAGCTATAGACAGAGGAAGGACACCGGGGAGCTGTTTTTT	CASSYRQRKDTGELFF
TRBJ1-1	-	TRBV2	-	TGTGCCAGCAGTGGATCCGGGTACCAAGCTTTCTTT	CASSGSGYQAFF
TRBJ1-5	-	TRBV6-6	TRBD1	TGTGCCAGCAGCATGGACAGGAATAGCAATCAGCCCCAGCATTTT	CASSMDRNSNQPQHF
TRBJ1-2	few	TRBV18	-	TGTGCCAGCTCATCGAGAACTCCCGGAGCTAACTATGGCTACACCTTC	CASSSRTPGANYGYTF
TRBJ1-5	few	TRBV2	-	TGTGCCAGCAGTGAAATAAGCGGGTCCCGGCAGCCCCAGCATTTT	CASSEISGSRQPQHF
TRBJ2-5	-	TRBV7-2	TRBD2	TGTGCCAGCAGCTCTAATAGCGGGGGGGCGGAGACCCAGTACTTC	CASSSNSGGAETQYF
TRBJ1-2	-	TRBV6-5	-	TGTGCCAGCAGTCCGAGACAGAACTATGGCTACACCTTC	CASSPRQNYGYTF
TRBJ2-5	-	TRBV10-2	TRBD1	TGCGCCAGCAGGGTCGACAGGGGGCGCGAGACCCAGTACTTC	CASRVDRGRETQYF
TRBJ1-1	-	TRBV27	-	TGTGCCAGCAACCCACTATGGACAGTTAAAGCTTTCTTT	CASNPLWTVKAFF
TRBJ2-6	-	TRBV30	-	TGTGCCTGGGCCCTAAACGTCCTGACTTTC	CAWALNVLTF
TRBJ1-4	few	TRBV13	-	TGTGCCAGCAGCCTACTCCGGTCGGGGACGGGGGTAAAACTGTTTTTT	CASSLLRSGTGVKLFF
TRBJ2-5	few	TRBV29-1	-	TGCAGCGTTGACCTCTCTCTCCAAGAGACCCAGTACTTC	CSVDLSLQETQYF
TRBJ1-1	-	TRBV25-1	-	TGTGCCAGCAGTGAATGGCAGAACACTGAAGCTTTCTTT	CASSEWQNTEAFF
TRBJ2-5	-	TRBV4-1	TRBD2	TGCGCCAGCAGCCCCCCCGCCGGGGGGCAAGAGACCCAGTACTTC	CASSPPAGGQETQYF
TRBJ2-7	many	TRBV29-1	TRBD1	TGCAGCCCCAAGGCGGCCCGGGACAGGGCCTACGAGCAGTACTTC	CSPKAARDRAYEQYF
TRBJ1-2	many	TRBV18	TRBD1	TGTGCCAGCTCAGCCACAGGGGGTAACTATGGCTACACCTTC	CASSATGGNYGYTF
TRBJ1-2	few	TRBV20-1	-	TGCAGGGGAGGGGATAACTATGGCTACACCTTC	CRGGDNYGYTF
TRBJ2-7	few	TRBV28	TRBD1	TGTGCCAGCAGACCCACAGGGGGCGAAACCTACGAGCAGTACTTC	CASRPTGGETYEQYF